Sequencing of this T cell receptor beta chain was carried out in a study of cytomegalovirus exposure and HLA in healthy donors. As for the study in general: Samples from HLA-typed donors yielded 65 million to 85 million unique TCRs in an early data release.

Trimming pared 3 bases from V and 3 bases from J, leaving 9 bases between. The germline V gene encodes CDR1 MDHEN and CDR2 SYDVKM. The CDR3 totals 13 residues. Concerning this clone itself: Antigen: not known.

Whole-study findings and limits: The study found most TCR sequences rare, yet found some public TCRs in many donors. According to the study, 150 to 200 TCR beta chains were cytomegalovirus-associated.

PCR was performed using 60 Vbeta and 13 Jbeta primers. Measured with immunoSEQ multiplex PCR; TCRdb has only the in-frame clones, and not every one. This sample has over 100,000 clones; over 65% occur once, and the top ten carry approximately 8%. The chain combines TRBV28 with TRBJ2-7; possibly TRBD2 for D (5 bases). The receptor comes from a woman aged 40 to 50 in good health and CMV-seropositive. The specimen was PBMCs. The CDR3 spells CASSFEGSYEQYF. The CDR3 bases are TGTGCCAGCAGTTTTGAGGGAAGCTACGAGCAGTACTTC. The full variable domain, in which reference TRBV28 and TRBJ2-7 provide the parts outside the CDR3, is DVKVTQSSRYLVKRTGEKVFLECVQDMDHENMFWYRQDPGLGLRLIYFSYDVKMKEKGDIPEGYSVSREKKERFSLILESASTNQTSMYLCASSFEGSYEQYFGPGTRLTVT.